This TCR beta chain was identified during a study of blood T cell repertoires in COVID-19. This table comes from immunoSEQ multiplex PCR, and its TCRdb copy is limited to in-frame clones, with some not included. The sample includes over 150,000 clones, about 88% of them seen just once. The CDR3 length is 16 residues. V shed 3 bases and J shed 1 base, with 12 bases lying between them. Germline CDR1 reads SGHTA; CDR2 reads FQGNSA. The chain joins TRBV7-2 to TRBJ1-4; tentative D call: TRBD1 (5 bases). This clonotype was sampled from a woman between 18 and 30 years old who had recovered from COVID-19. Sequencing used PBMCs or T cells enriched from blood (not recorded which). The CDR3 region is CASSLSGTVTNEKLFF. The CDR3 DNA follows: TGTGCCAGCAGCTTGTCCGGGACTGTAACTAATGAAAAACTGTTTTTT. Variable domain in full (rest from reference TRBV7-2 and TRBJ1-4): GAGVSQSPSNKVTEKGKDVELRCDPISGHTALYWYRQSLGQGLEFLIYFQGNSAPDKSGLPSDRFSAERTGGSVSTLTIQRTQQEDSAVYLCASSLSGTVTNEKLFFGSGTQLSVL.